What follows are 3 T cell receptor beta chains derived from one specimen sequenced in a study of molecular identifiers for immune sequencing clone quantification (dated by TCRdb to between 2018 and 2020). Library construction relied on PCR. The instrument was a NextSeq 500. TCRdb reprocessing: public reads trimmed at Q25 with fastp, clones called with MiXCR, in-frame beta chains kept. Every CDR3 protein is listed once, alongside the most common genes and DNA of its rows. In all, the sample holds 460,000 or so distinct CDR3 sequences, and about 25% of those were seen once. Over 0.6% of the sample is held by the ten biggest clonotypes. What was sequenced was naive CD8+ T cells from blood, with Jurkat cell RNA spiked in. The sample's cell subset or site, from its label and the paper: FACS-sorted CD8+CD4-CCR7+CD45RA+ naive T cells. These receptors all come from a human donor in good health. Some libraries in this study had Jurkat cell RNA spiked in.

V usage is TRBV28 and J usage is TRBJ1-6; a possible D gene is TRBD1 (5 bases). This CDR3 contains 16 residues. Germline V CDR1 and CDR2: MDHEN, SYDVKM. V gave up 1 base and J gave up 0 bases, with 7 bases separating them. This chain's CDR3 is CASSLSGSSYNSPLHF. The CDR3 DNA reads TGTGCCAGCAGTTTATCAGGGAGCTCCTATAATTCACCCCTCCACTTT.

The V call is TRBV6-2 or TRBV6-3, the J call TRBJ2-4; D is ambiguous. Deletions cut 6 bases from V and 1 base from J, with 13 bases between. CDR3 size: 15 residues. From germline, CDR1 is MNHEY and CDR2 SVGEGT. The CDR3: CASRPQNSAKNIQYF. CDR3 nucleotides: TGTGCCAGCAGACCCCAAAATAGCGCCAAAAACATTCAGTACTTC.

This clonotype was counted only a few times. V and J are TRBV27 and TRBJ2-7; TRBD1 matches at 7 bases. Trimming cost V 4 bases and J 6 bases; bases outside gene matches: 3. The CDR3 has 12 amino acids. Germline loops: CDR1 MNHEY, CDR2 SMNVEV (reference sequence). This chain's CDR3 is CASSSGGREQYF. The CDR3 coding sequence is TGTGCCAGCAGTTCAGGGGGACGCGAGCAGTACTTC.